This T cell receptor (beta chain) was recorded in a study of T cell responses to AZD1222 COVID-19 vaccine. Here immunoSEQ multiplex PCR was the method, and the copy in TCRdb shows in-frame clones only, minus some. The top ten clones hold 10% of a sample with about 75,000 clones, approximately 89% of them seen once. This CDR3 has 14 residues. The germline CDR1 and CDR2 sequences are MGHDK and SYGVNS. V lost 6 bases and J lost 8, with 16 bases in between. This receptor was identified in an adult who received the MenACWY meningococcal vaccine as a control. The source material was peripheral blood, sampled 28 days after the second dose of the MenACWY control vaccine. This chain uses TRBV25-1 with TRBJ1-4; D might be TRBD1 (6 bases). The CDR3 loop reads CASSLGGGEEKLFF. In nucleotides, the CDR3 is TGTGCCAGCAGCCTTGGGGGGGGCGAGGAAAAACTGTTTTTT.